Detailed here is one T cell receptor beta chain. With 0 bases clipped from V and 7 bases from J, the junction kept 5 bases outside the gene matches. CDR1 SGDLS and CDR2 YYNGEE come from the germline V gene. CDR3 size: 14 residues. The data were taken from a study of blood T cell repertoires in COVID-19. As originally analysed: Scientists estimated how many nucleated cells there were by amplifying reference gene primers. Clones were sequenced by immunoSEQ multiplex PCR, and TCRdb holds only the in-frame ones, with some missing. V, J and clone size derive from that table, while D and trimming were established from the DNA sequence. Here the sample spans 100,000 to 150,000 clones, about 88% being singletons.

The clonotype comes from an elderly woman with acute or convalescent COVID-19. The sequencing input was peripheral blood. The chain uses TRBV9 and TRBJ1-2, with 8 bases matching TRBD1. Here the CDR3 DNA reads TGTGCCAGCAGCGTAGATCAGGGGGCTGGTGGCTACACCTTC. As protein: CASSVDQGAGGYTF.